Listed here is a single T cell receptor (beta chain). Which antigen it targets is not known. Within one base of it there is no much larger clone, and no base qualities were kept. This sample was included in a study of blood T cell repertoires in COVID-19 (dated by TCRdb to between 2020 and 2021). General notes on the study: Collaborator samples came from the United States, Italy and Spain and covered acute and convalescent phases of COVID-19. The prospective study material was composed of cDNA or gDNA derived from T cells, B-cell-depleted T cells, or PBMCs. The dataset comprised deeply sampled blood TCRbeta repertoires from subjects exposed to, actively infected with, or recovered from COVID-19. The repertoires were made available in a free public database intended to serve as a resource for research on the immune response to SARS-CoV-2. Samples were obtained from the ongoing ImmuneRACE study (first 160 participants) and from 1,000 to 1,500 subjects provided by 6 global collaborators. A de-identified subject ID, COVID-19 status, age in years and sex were almost always included in the sample metadata. Where available, HLA class I and class II types were taken from metadata supplied by the sample provider and were not determined by assay-based typing.

What the authors observed across the whole study: How much clinical and demographic metadata was included differed by source and by participant, and the metadata was provided uncurated.

In Seattle, one collaborating source enrolled patients while the infection was active and tracked those patients longitudinally over the course of disease. Collaborating institutions collected whole blood in K2EDTA tubes following their own protocols. Collaborator samples were shipped for TCRbeta analysis as frozen whole blood, isolated PBMCs, or DNA extracted from either sample type. The immunoSEQ Assay, a bias-controlled multiplex PCR, was used to amplify TCRbeta CDR3 regions from genomic DNA. Regarding the original processing steps: Nucleated cell counts per sample were estimated from amplification of reference gene primers within the assay. Sequence reads were collapsed and filtered to measure the absolute abundance of every unique TCRbeta CDR3 rearrangement. For each sample, productive Simpson clonality was calculated as the square root of Simpson's diversity index over productive rearrangements. TCRdb mirrors the immuneACCESS table, restricted to in-frame sequences. Some clones are absent from its copies; in checked studies, under half trace to an unresolved V gene, and the reason for the others is unknown. D and trimming were read from the DNA, whereas the V and J calls and clone size are those reported in that table. This sample is represented by 250,000 to 350,000 clones; roughly 88% of them were singletons. 0.87% of the sample comes from the top ten.

The specimen was peripheral blood. The clonotype originates from a human donor with COVID-19, enrolled during active disease. The donor label of this sample is uncertain.

The CDR3 region has the sequence CASSPLLTGGWETQYF. At the DNA level, the sequence is TGTGCCAGCTCACCTCTATTGACAGGGGGCTGGGAGACCCAGTACTTC. The chain employs TRBV18 and TRBJ2-5; the junction holds 10 bases that match TRBD1. The junction shows trimming of 3 bases on V and 5 bases on J, and the gene matches do not reach 9 bases of it. From a lookup of the germline V gene, CDR1 and CDR2 are KGHSH and LQKENI. The CDR3, cysteine through phenylalanine, is 16 amino acids long. Solely the CDR3 DNA is kept, with 48 bases framed from the first base. Outside the CDR3, residues come from the reference TRBV18 and TRBJ2-5 proteins, so the full variable domain is: NAGVMQNPRHLVRRRGQEARLRCSPMKGHSHVYWYRQLPEEGLKFMVYLQKENIIDESGMPKERFSAEFPKEGPSILRIQQVVRGDSAAYFCASSPLLTGGWETQYFGPGTRLLVL.